Listed here are 28 T cell receptor beta chains from one sample, sequenced in a study of CD8 T cells in ankylosing spondylitis. Each CDR3 protein gets one entry after TCRdb re-called the 5' RACE reads with MiXCR. Here the sample spans roughly 490,000 distinct CDR3 sequences, roughly 5.3% being singletons. Study-wide results and caveats: Among TCR beta sequences, a motif of eight highly homologous variants appeared characteristic of ankylosing spondylitis blood.

The antigens for these receptors are not known. The material sequenced was blood, either unsorted or a sorted T cell fraction (not recorded which). The receptor set was obtained from a male donor with ankylosing spondylitis.

In this sample, this clonotype turned up many times. The chain carries TRBV7-2 and TRBJ2-5, with 7 nucleotides matching TRBD2. CDR1 is SGHTA, CDR2 FQGNSA, per germline. CDR3 length: 14 residues. V shed 3 bases, J shed 2 bases, and the junction held 3 bases outside the gene matches. The CDR3 DNA is TGTGCCAGCAGCTTTGGGAGGGAACAAGAGACCCAGTACTTC. Translation gives CASSFGREQETQYF.

This sequence joins TRBV20-1 and TRBJ1-1, with D hard to call. The CDR3 consists of 18 residues. The V and J ends lost 0 bases and 1 base respectively, with 21 bases between them. CDR1 DFQATT and CDR2 SNEGSKA come from the germline V gene (reference sequence). This CDR3 is CSARDLWGEITSNTEAFF. For the CDR3, the DNA is TGCAGTGCTAGAGATCTCTGGGGAGAGATCACCTCGAACACTGAAGCTTTCTTT.

This clonotype has a count of ten or more. V gene TRBV21-1 combines with J gene TRBJ1-3; the D call TRBD1 from the table was never checked on the DNA. TRBV21-1 is a known pseudogene. The CDR3 has 17 amino acids. The CDR3 protein is CASSDRAQGGSGNTIYF. For the CDR3, the DNA is TGTGCCAGCAGCGACAGGGCCCAGGGTGGCTCTGGAAACACCATATATTTT.

The sample holds many counts of this clonotype. The V call is TRBV20-1, the J call TRBJ1-5; D remains unclear. This CDR3 has 14 amino acids. Trimming pared 1 base from V and 1 base from J, leaving 8 bases between. Looked up from germline, CDR1 is DFQATT and CDR2 is SNEGSKA (reference sequence). The DNA for the CDR3 is TGCAGTGCTAGAGCATTAGTAAGCAATCAGCCCCAGCATTTT. Translated: CSARALVSNQPQHF.

This clonotype was seen ten or more times. V gene TRBV10-3 combines with J gene TRBJ2-2; D might be TRBD2 (6 bases). Germline assignment: CDR1 ENHRY and CDR2 SYGVKD. Trimming removed 10 bases from V and 2 bases from J, with 17 bases in between. CDR3 length: 15 amino acids. CDR3: CATQPGGPNTGELFF. CDR3 DNA sequence: TGTGCCACCCAGCCCGGGGGTCCAAACACCGGGGAGCTGTTTTTT.

This clonotype was seen ten or more times. The rearrangement uses TRBV5-6 and TRBJ2-7; D may be TRBD2 (6 bases). This CDR3 is 11 amino acids long. The germline V and J ends were trimmed by 4 bases and 6 bases, with 8 bases remaining between them. The germline gives CDR1 SGHDT, CDR2 YYEEEE. The CDR3 loop reads CASSAGPEQYF. The CDR3 DNA reads as TGTGCCAGCAGCGCGGGACCCGAGCAGTACTTC.

The chain employs TRBV20-1 and TRBJ2-2; TRBD1 matches 7 bases. Germline CDR1 reads DFQATT; CDR2 reads SNEGSKA (reference sequence). The CDR3 spans 15 residues. The ends lost 5 bases at V and 4 bases at J; junction bases unmatched: 10. CDR3 DNA sequence: TGCAGTGCTTCGAGGGGGCGCGATAGCACCGGGGAGCTGTTTTTT. Translated, it gives CSASRGRDSTGELFF.

In this sample, this clonotype turned up many times. CDR3 amino acids: CATRGGPEAFF. For the CDR3, the DNA is TGTGCCACCCGGGGAGGGCCTGAAGCTTTCTTT. The genes are TRBV10-3 and TRBJ1-1; no reliable D call. Germline values: CDR1 ENHRY, CDR2 SYGVKD. The length of the CDR3 is 11 residues. V was pared by 10 bases and J by 6 bases, with 12 bases between.

This clonotype has a count of ten or more. The V gene is TRBV2, the J gene TRBJ2-5; D remains ambiguous. Trimming took 5 bases from V and 5 from J, leaving 12 bases between them. The germline gives CDR1 SNHLY, CDR2 FYNNEI. The CDR3 runs 13 residues. This CDR3 is CASSPDHLETQYF. The CDR3 DNA reads as TGTGCCAGCAGTCCGGACCACCTTGAGACCCAGTACTTC.

About this clonotype: Since a much larger clone is just one base distant, this may be a read error. J is TRBJ2-1 and V is TRBV7-2; no clear D. Germline V gene sequence: CDR1 SGHTA, CDR2 FQGNSA. The CDR3 extends over 17 amino acids. CDR3 sequence (DNA): TGTGCCAGCAGCTTAGTGTGGGCCTTAAGCTCCTACAATGACCAGTTCTTC. Its protein is CASSLVWALSSYNDQFF.

At least ten counts were recorded for this clonotype. J is TRBJ1-2 and V is TRBV6-1, with 12 bases that match TRBD1. The CDR3 runs to 14 residues. Germline-derived CDR1 and CDR2 are MNHNS and SASEGT. The V and J ends lost 6 bases and 8 bases, in that order; junction bases with no gene match: 7. The CDR3 nucleotides are TGTGCCAGCAGGGCCGGGACAGGGGGCCGCGGCTACACCTTC. Encoded protein: CASRAGTGGRGYTF.

This clonotype was counted many times. V usage is TRBV7-2 and J usage is TRBJ1-1; 7 bases are a match to TRBD1. The CDR3 contains 14 residues. In germline, CDR1 is SGHTA, CDR2 FQGNSA. V lost 8 bases, J lost 4 bases, and 10 bases stayed unmatched. The CDR3 sequence: CASRPNRGGTEAFF. The CDR3 DNA follows: TGTGCCAGCCGCCCTAACAGGGGAGGCACTGAAGCTTTCTTT.

This clonotype appeared many times. The CDR3 coding sequence is TGTGCCAGCAGCCCCCGGGACTCCTACCGGGAGCTGTTTTTT. Its protein product is CASSPRDSYRELFF. The chain links TRBV7-9 to TRBJ2-2; perhaps TRBD2 as D (6 bases). CDR3 length: 14 amino acids. Germline CDR1 is SEHNR and CDR2 is FQNEAQ (reference sequence). With 5 bases removed from V and 9 bases from J, the gap between germline ends came to 16 bases.

CDR3 sequence (DNA): TGTGCCAGCAGCCTTGGACTAGCGGGCTACGGGGAGCTGTTTTTT. It encodes CASSLGLAGYGELFF. The V call is TRBV3-1, the J call TRBJ2-2; 11 positions match TRBD2. Looked up from germline, CDR1 is LGHDT and CDR2 is YNNKEL (reference sequence). V trimming: 4 bases; J trimming: 7 bases; junction bases outside the gene matches: 5. This CDR3 comprises 15 residues.

This clonotype showed up many times. Mismatch with germline at one junction end may stem from a read error. The chain couples TRBV6-2 or TRBV6-3 to TRBJ2-7, with 14 bases aligning to TRBD2. This CDR3 has 15 amino acids. Germline CDR1 reads MNHEY; CDR2 reads SVGEGT. CDR3 sequence reads: CASSYSTSGGAELYF. DNA for the CDR3: TGTGCCAGCAGTTACTCGACTAGCGGGGGGGCCGAGCTGTACTTC.

This clonotype occurred many times. This chain links TRBV7-2 with TRBJ2-4, with D possibly being TRBD2 (6 bases). The CDR3 consists of 16 residues. The germline V gene encodes CDR1 SGHTA and CDR2 FQGNSA. V was cut by 1 base and J by 1 base, with 11 bases left in between. DNA of the CDR3: TGTGCCAGCAGCTTAGGCGGCGGGAAGGCCAAAAACATTCAGTACTTC. Its protein is CASSLGGGKAKNIQYF.

This clonotype has more than one count but fewer than ten. This sequence joins TRBV5-1 and TRBJ2-2; D might be TRBD1 (6 bases). There are 15 residues in the CDR3. CDR1 and CDR2 (germline): SGHRS, YFSETQ. The V and J ends lost 7 bases and 4 bases respectively, with 17 bases between them. CDR3 sequence (DNA): TGCGCCAGCGGGTTTCTGAGAGGGGGCACCGGGGAGCTGTTTTTT. Protein sequence: CASGFLRGGTGELFF. The full variable domain, rest sourced from reference TRBV5-1 and TRBJ2-2, is KAGVTQTPRYLIKTRGQQVTLSCSPISGHRSVSWYQQTPGQGLQFLFEYFSETQRNKGNFPGRFSGRQFSNSRSEMNVSTLELGDSALYLCASGFLRGGTGELFFGEGSRLTVL.

In its sample, this clonotype was seen many times. The chain combines TRBV5-1 with TRBJ2-7, with D maybe TRBD2 (5 bases). Germline CDR1 reads SGHRS; CDR2 reads YFSETQ. The CDR3 runs to 15 residues. V was trimmed by 0 bases and J by 3 bases, leaving 13 bases between them. Here the CDR3 reads CASSLEPGIYYEQYF. As DNA, the CDR3 is TGCGCCAGCAGCTTGGAACCCGGGATCTACTACGAGCAGTACTTC.

This clonotype was counted many times. The chain employs TRBV5-1 and TRBJ2-7, with D possibly TRBD2 on 7 matching bases. CDR1 is SGHRS and CDR2 is YFSETQ in the germline V gene. V was trimmed by 0 bases and J by 5 bases, leaving 18 bases between them. The CDR3 runs to 16 residues. In DNA, the CDR3 is TGCGCCAGCAGCTTGGCGTTGCGGGGGACAACTGACGAGCAGTACTTC. Its protein product is CASSLALRGTTDEQYF.

The sample holds many counts of this clonotype. This chain joins TRBV6-1 and TRBJ1-5; D not resolved. CDR1 and CDR2 from the germline V gene are MNHNS and SASEGT. The V and J ends lost 6 bases and 5 bases respectively, with 14 bases between them. This CDR3 comprises 14 residues. The CDR3 sequence: CASSPVGVDQPQHF. The CDR3 nucleotides read TGTGCCAGCAGCCCTGTTGGGGTGGATCAGCCCCAGCATTTT.

This clonotype was recorded many times. The chain links TRBV20-1 to TRBJ1-1; tentatively, D is TRBD1 (5 bases). This CDR3 is 15 amino acids long. V was pared by 2 bases and J by 1 base, with 14 bases between. In germline, CDR1 is DFQATT, CDR2 SNEGSKA (reference sequence). The CDR3 protein is CSARYGFTGNTEAFF. DNA of the CDR3: TGCAGTGCTAGATATGGTTTTACAGGGAACACTGAAGCTTTCTTT.

V is TRBV14 and J is TRBJ2-3; D gene uncertain. The V gene's germline CDR1 is SGHDN and CDR2 FVKESK. V was shortened by 1 base and J by 7 bases, with 12 bases between the two germline ends. CDR3 size: 14 residues. The CDR3 loop is CASSQGWIWNTQYF. CDR3 in DNA: TGTGCCAGCAGCCAAGGGTGGATCTGGAATACGCAGTATTTT.

This clonotype was found many times. The chain links TRBV9 to TRBJ1-2; possibly TRBD1 for D (6 bases). Looked up from germline, CDR1 is SGDLS and CDR2 is YYNGEE. This CDR3 has 15 residues. The V end lost 0 bases, the J end lost 8 bases, and 17 bases lay between the germline ends. The CDR3 nucleotides are TGTGCCAGCAGCGTAGCTAAAGATGGGGGGCTCGGCTACACCTTC. Encoded protein: CASSVAKDGGLGYTF.

This clonotype was observed at least ten times. This sequence joins TRBV11-2 and TRBJ2-7; maybe TRBD2 (5 bases). V was clipped by 5 bases and J by 3 bases, with 20 bases between them. Germline CDR1 SGHAT, CDR2 FQNNGV. The CDR3 has 16 amino acids. CDR3 bases: TGTGCCAGCAGCAAAAAGGCGGTTGGGAGTGACTACGAGCAGTACTTC. Its translation is CASSKKAVGSDYEQYF.

In its sample, this clonotype was seen many times. The rearrangement links TRBV20-1 to TRBJ2-1, with 12 positions matching TRBD1. V lost 1 base, J lost 4 bases, and 14 bases stayed unmatched. CDR1 DFQATT and CDR2 SNEGSKA come from the germline V gene (reference sequence). The CDR3 has 19 residues. The CDR3 DNA follows: TGCAGTGCTAGAGTCTTGGGACAGGGGGCCGGTTGGGGATACAATGAGCAGTTCTTC. Encoded protein: CSARVLGQGAGWGYNEQFF.

The rearrangement joins TRBV29-1 to TRBJ2-5, with D hard to call. Germline CDR1 SQVTM, CDR2 ANQGSEA. The length of the CDR3 is 11 residues. V was clipped by 7 bases and J by 4 bases, with 10 bases between them. As DNA, the CDR3 is TGCAGCGACGGATTTGGAGAGACCCAGTACTTC. Translation: CSDGFGETQYF. The whole variable domain, filled in from reference TRBV29-1 and TRBJ2-5, reads SAVISQKPSRDICQRGTSLTIQCQVDSQVTMMFWYRQQPGQSLTLIATANQGSEATYESGFVIDKFPISRPNLTFSTLTVSNMSPEDSSIYLCSDGFGETQYFGPGTRLLVL.

As regards this clonotype: Being one base from a much bigger clone, this may be a read error. This chain connects TRBV29-1 to TRBJ2-7; 8 bases map to TRBD2. Germline V gene lookup returns CDR1 SQVTM and CDR2 ANQGSEA. Trimming removed 5 bases from V and 3 bases from J; junction bases left unmatched: 6. The length of the CDR3 is 13 residues. The CDR3 DNA reads TGCAGCGTTTCGCCGGGACTAGACTACGAGCAGTACTTC. This sequence encodes CSVSPGLDYEQYF.

This clonotype was seen ten or more times. V gene TRBV5-1 combines with J gene TRBJ1-1, with 9 bases that match TRBD1. The germline CDR1 and CDR2 sequences are SGHRS and YFSETQ. The J segment lost 5 bases and the V segment lost 1 base, leaving 6 bases of the junction unmatched. The CDR3 extends over 15 amino acids. DNA for the CDR3: TGCGCCAGCAGCTTGACAGGGGGCGCGTGGACTGAAGCTTTCTTT. Translation gives CASSLTGGAWTEAFF.